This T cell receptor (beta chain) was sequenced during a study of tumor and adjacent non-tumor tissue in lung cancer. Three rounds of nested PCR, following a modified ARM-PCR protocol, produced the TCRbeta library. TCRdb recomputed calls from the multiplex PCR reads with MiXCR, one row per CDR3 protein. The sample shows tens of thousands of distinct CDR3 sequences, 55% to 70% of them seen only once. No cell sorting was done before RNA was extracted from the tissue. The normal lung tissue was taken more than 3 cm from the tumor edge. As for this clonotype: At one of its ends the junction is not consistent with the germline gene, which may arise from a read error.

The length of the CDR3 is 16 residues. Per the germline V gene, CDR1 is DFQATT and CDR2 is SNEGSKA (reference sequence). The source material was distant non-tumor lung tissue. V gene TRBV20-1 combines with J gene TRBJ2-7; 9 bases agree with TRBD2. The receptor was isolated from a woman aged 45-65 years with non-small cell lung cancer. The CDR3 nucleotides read TGCAGTGCTATTATAGCGGGAGTAAGGGGCAGGGGCGAGCGGTACTTT. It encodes CSAIIAGVRGRGERYF.